This T cell receptor (beta chain) originates from a study of T cells after yellow fever vaccination. This clonotype showed up many times. Generation of TCR cDNA used 5'RACE template switching (which added a universal primer site and UMIs). TCRdb reanalysed the 5' RACE reads using MiXCR and keeps one entry per CDR3 protein. The table has fewer than 350,000 distinct CDR3 sequences, 8.5% to 9% seen once. The sample in question was PBMCs, obtained on the day of the first yellow fever vaccination. This TCR was recovered from a young man who received the YFV17D yellow fever vaccine.

This chain's CDR3 is CASSQGQTNTEAFF. The CDR3 DNA is TGCGCCAGCAGCCAGGGACAGACGAACACTGAAGCTTTCTTT. The chain combines TRBV4-1 with TRBJ1-1; TRBD1 agrees at 7 bases. The CDR3 length is 14 residues. The junction had 2 bases not matched to a gene; V was cut back by 3 bases and J by 1 base. Germline-derived CDR1 and CDR2 are MGHRA and YSYEKL.